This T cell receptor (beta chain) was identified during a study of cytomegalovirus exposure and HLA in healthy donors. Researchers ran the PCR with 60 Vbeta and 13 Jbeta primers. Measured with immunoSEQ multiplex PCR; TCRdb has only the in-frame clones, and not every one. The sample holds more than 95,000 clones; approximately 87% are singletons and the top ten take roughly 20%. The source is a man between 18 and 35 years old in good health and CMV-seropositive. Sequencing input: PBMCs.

Written as DNA, the CDR3 is TGTGCCAGCAGTTCCCCCGGGACAGGATCCTACGAGCAGTACTTC. This codes for CASSSPGTGSYEQYF. The chain employs TRBV27 and TRBJ2-7, with 8 bases matching TRBD1. With 4 bases clipped from V and 1 base from J, the junction kept 6 bases outside the gene matches. The germline V gene encodes CDR1 MNHEY and CDR2 SMNVEV (reference sequence). The CDR3 consists of 15 residues.